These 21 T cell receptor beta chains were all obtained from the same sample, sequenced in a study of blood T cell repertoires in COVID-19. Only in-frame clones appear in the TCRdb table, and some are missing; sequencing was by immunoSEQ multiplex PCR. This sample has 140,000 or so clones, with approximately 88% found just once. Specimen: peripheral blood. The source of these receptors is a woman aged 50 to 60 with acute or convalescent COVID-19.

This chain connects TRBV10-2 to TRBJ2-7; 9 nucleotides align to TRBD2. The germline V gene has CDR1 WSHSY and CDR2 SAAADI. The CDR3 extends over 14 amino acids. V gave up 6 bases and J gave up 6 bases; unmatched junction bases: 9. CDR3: CASSLAGDPPEQYF. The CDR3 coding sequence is TGCGCCAGCAGCTTAGCGGGAGACCCCCCCGAGCAGTACTTC.

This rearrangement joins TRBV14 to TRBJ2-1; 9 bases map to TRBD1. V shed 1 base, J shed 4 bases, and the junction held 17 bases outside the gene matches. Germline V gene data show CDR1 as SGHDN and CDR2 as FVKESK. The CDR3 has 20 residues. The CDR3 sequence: CASSQGVGTGSSWHYNEQFF. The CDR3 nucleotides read TGTGCCAGCAGCCAAGGGGTCGGGACAGGGAGCAGTTGGCATTACAATGAGCAGTTCTTC. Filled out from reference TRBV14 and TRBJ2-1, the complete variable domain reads EAGVTQFPSHSVIEKGQTVTLRCDPISGHDNLYWYRRVMGKEIKFLLHFVKESKQDESGMPNNRFLAERTGGTYSTLKVQPAELEDSGVYFCASSQGVGTGSSWHYNEQFFGPGTRLTVL.

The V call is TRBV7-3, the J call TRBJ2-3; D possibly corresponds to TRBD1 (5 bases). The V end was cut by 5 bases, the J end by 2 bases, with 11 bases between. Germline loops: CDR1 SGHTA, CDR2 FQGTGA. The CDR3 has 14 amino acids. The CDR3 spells CASSQGHSTDTQYF. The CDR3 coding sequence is TGTGCCAGCAGCCAAGGACATTCCACAGATACGCAGTATTTT.

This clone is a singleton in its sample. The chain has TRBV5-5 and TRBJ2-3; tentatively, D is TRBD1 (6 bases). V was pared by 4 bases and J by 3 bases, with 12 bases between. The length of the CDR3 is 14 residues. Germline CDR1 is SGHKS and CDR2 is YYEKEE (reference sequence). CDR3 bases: TGTGCCAGCAGCCGACAGGACTTTACAGATACGCAGTATTTT. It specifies CASSRQDFTDTQYF.

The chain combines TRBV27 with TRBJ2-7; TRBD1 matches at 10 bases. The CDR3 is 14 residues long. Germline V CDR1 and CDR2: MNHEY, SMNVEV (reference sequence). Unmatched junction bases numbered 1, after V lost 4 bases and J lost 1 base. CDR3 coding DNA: TGTGCCAGCAGTTGGGGACAGGGGTCCTACGAGCAGTACTTC. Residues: CASSWGQGSYEQYF.

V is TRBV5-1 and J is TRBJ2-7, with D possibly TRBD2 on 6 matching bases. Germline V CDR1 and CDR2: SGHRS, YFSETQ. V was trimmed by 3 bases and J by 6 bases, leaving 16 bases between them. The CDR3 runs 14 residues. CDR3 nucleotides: TGCGCCAGCAGCTCCTGGGACTCCGCTTCCGAGCAGTACTTC. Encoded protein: CASSSWDSASEQYF.

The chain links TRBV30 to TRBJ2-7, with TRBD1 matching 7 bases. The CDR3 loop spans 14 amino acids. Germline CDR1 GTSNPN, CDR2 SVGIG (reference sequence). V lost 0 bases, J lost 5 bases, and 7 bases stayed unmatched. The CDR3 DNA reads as TGTGCCTGGAGTGTGGGGACAGAGCCTCACGAGCAGTACTTC. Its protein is CAWSVGTEPHEQYF. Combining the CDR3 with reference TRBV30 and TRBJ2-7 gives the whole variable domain SQTIHQWPATLVQPVGSPLSLECTVEGTSNPNLYWYRQAAGRGLQLLFYSVGIGQISSEVPQNLSASRPQDRQFILSSKKLLLSDSGFYLCAWSVGTEPHEQYFGPGTRLTVT.

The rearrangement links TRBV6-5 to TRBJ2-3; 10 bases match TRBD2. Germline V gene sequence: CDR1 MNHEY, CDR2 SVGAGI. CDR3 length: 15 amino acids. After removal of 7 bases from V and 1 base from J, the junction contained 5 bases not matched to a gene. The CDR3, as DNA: TGTGCCAGCACGCAACTAGCGGGACGCACAGATACGCAGTATTTT. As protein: CASTQLAGRTDTQYF.

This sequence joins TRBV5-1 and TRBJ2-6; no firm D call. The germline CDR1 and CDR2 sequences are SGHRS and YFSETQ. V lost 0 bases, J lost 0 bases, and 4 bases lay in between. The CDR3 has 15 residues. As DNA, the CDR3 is TGCGCCAGCAGCTTGGACAGCTCTGGGGCCAACGTCCTGACTTTC. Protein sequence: CASSLDSSGANVLTF.

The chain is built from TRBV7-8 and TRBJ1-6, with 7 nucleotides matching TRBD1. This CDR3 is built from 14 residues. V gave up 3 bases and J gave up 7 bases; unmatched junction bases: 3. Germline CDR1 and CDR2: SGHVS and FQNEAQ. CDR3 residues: CASSFGQENSPLHF. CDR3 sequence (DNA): TGTGCCAGCAGCTTCGGACAGGAAAATTCACCCCTCCACTTT.

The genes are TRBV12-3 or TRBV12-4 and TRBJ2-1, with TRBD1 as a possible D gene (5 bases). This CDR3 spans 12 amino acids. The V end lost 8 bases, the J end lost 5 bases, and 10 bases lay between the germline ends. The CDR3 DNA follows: TGTGCCAGCCACCGCAGGGACAATGAGCAGTTCTTC. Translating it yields CASHRRDNEQFF.

The DNA of the CDR3 is TGTGCCAGAAGCTTGGCGGCTAACTATGGCTACACCTTC. Its protein product is CARSLAANYGYTF. The rearrangement links TRBV5-3 to TRBJ1-2; D unresolved. TRBV5-3 is known as an ORF, though its function is uncertain. The CDR3 length is 13 residues. V was shortened by 0 bases and J by 0 bases, with 3 bases between the two germline ends.

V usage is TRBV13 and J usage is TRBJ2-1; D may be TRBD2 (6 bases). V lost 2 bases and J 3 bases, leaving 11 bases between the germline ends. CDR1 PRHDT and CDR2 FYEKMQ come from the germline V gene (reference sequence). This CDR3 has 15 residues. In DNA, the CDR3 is TGTGCCAGCAGCTTATTCCGGGACTTCTACAATGAGCAGTTCTTC. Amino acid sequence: CASSLFRDFYNEQFF.

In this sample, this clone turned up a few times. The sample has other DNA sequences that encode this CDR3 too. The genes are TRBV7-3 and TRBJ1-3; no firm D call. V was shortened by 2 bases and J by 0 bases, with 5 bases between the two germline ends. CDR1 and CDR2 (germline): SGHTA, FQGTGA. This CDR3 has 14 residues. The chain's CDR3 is CASSLAGSGNTIYF. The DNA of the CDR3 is TGTGCCAGCAGCTTAGCCGGCTCTGGAAACACCATATATTTT. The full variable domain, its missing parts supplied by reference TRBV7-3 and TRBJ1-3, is GAGVSQTPSNKVTEKGKYVELRCDPISGHTALYWYRQSLGQGPEFLIYFQGTGAADDSGLPNDRFFAVRPEGSVSTLKIQRTERGDSAVYLCASSLAGSGNTIYFGEGSWLTVV.

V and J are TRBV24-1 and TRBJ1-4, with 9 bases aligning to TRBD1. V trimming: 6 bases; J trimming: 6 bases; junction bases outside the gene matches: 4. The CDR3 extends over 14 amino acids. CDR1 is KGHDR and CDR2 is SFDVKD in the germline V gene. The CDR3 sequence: CATSPTGGDEKLFF. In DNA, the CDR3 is TGTGCCACCAGTCCGACAGGGGGGGATGAAAAACTGTTTTTT.

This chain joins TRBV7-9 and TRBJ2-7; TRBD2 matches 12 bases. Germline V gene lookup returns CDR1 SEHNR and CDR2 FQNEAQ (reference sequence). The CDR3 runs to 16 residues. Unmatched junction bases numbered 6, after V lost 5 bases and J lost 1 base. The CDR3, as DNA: TGTGCCAGCAGCCTAGAGGGGACTAGCGGGTCCTACGAGCAGTACTTC. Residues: CASSLEGTSGSYEQYF.

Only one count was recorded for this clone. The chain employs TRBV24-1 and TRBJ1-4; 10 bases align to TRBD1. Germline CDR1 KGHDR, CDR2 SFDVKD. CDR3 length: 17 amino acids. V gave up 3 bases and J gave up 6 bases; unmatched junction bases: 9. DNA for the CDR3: TGTGCCACCAGTGATCCTCAACCCGGGACAGGGGATGAAAAACTGTTTTTT. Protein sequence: CATSDPQPGTGDEKLFF.

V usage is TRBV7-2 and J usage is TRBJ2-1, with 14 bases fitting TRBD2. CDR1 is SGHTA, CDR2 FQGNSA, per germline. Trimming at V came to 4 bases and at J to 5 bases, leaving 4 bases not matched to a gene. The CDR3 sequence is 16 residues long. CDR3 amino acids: CASSYWGLAGDNEQFF. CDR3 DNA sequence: TGTGCCAGCAGCTATTGGGGACTAGCGGGGGACAATGAGCAGTTCTTC.

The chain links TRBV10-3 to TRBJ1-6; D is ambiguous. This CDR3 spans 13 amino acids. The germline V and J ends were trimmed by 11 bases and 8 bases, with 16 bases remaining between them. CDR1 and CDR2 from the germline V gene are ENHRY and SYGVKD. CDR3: CAVGGNADSPLHF. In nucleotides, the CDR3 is TGTGCCGTGGGAGGGAATGCGGATTCACCCCTCCACTTT.

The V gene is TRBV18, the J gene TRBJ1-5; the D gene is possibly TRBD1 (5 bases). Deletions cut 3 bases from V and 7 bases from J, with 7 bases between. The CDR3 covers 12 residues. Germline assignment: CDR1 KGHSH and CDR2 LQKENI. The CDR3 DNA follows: TGTGCCAGCTCACCGGACAACCAGCCCCAGCATTTT. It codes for CASSPDNQPQHF. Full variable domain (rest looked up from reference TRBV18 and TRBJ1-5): NAGVMQNPRHLVRRRGQEARLRCSPMKGHSHVYWYRQLPEEGLKFMVYLQKENIIDESGMPKERFSAEFPKEGPSILRIQQVVRGDSAAYFCASSPDNQPQHFGDGTRLSIL.

The CDR3 coding sequence is TGTGCCAGCAGTATAGGGGCAACCCACGAGCAGTACTTC. It translates to CASSIGATHEQYF. This rearrangement joins TRBV7-9 to TRBJ2-7; D is perhaps TRBD1 (5 bases). Germline-derived CDR1 and CDR2 are SEHNR and FQNEAQ (reference sequence). The CDR3 consists of 13 residues. Trimming took off 6 bases at V and 5 bases at J, with 14 bases between the two ends.